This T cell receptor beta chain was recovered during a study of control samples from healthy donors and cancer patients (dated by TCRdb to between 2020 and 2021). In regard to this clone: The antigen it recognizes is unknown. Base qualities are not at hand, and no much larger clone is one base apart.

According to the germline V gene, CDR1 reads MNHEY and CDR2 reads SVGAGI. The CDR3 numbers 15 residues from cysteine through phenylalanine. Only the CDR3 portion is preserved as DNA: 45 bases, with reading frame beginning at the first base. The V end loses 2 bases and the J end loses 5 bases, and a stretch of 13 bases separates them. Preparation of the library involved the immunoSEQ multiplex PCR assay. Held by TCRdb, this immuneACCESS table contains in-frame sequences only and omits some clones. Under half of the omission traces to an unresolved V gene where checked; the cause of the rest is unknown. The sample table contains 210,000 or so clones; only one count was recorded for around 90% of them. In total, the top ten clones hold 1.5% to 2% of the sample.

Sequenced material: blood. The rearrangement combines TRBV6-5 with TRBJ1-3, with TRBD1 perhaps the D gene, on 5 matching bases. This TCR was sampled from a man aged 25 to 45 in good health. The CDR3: CASSYGAGSRNTIYF. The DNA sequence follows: TGTGCCAGCAGTTACGGGGCAGGGTCTAGAAACACCATATATTTT.